The 19 T cell receptor beta chains below all came from one sample that was sequenced in a study of cytomegalovirus exposure and HLA in healthy donors. The PCR was carried out with 60 Vbeta primers and 13 Jbeta primers. Some clones are missing from TCRdb's copy, which holds only in-frame ones; the method was immunoSEQ multiplex PCR. The table records over 150,000 clones, roughly 80% of them present only once. The sample was PBMCs. Source of these receptors: a male donor in good health and CMV-seronegative.

This sequence joins TRBV2 and TRBJ1-4; 7 positions agree with TRBD1. Germline V gives CDR1 SNHLY, CDR2 FYNNEI. The CDR3 runs 14 residues. V lost 8 bases and J lost 7; bases outside the gene matches: 10. CDR3 in amino acids: CASSRQGGREKLFF. The DNA for the CDR3 is TGTGCCAGCTCCCGACAGGGCGGGCGTGAAAAACTGTTTTTT.

The chain uses TRBV15 and TRBJ2-2; 9 bases line up with TRBD1. The V segment lost 3 bases and the J segment 2 bases; nucleotides outside the gene matches: 4. CDR1 is LNHNV, CDR2 YYDKDF, per germline (reference sequence). The CDR3 sequence is 16 residues long. In DNA form, the CDR3 reads TGTGCCACCAGCAGGGTACAGGGGGCTAACACCGGGGAGCTGTTTTTT. Its translation is CATSRVQGANTGELFF.

The V call is TRBV5-4, the J call TRBJ1-2, with D perhaps TRBD1 (5 bases). V was cut by 4 bases and J by 2 bases, with 18 bases left in between. The CDR3 is 16 amino acids. Germline values: CDR1 SGHNT, CDR2 YYREEE (reference sequence). The CDR3 bases are TGTGCCAGCAGCCCTGGGCCAGGGCCCCGCAACTATGGCTACACCTTC. This codes for CASSPGPGPRNYGYTF.

The V gene is TRBV9, the J gene TRBJ2-5; D is unresolved. Germline-derived CDR1 and CDR2 are SGDLS and YYNGEE. The V gene lost 2 bases and the J gene lost 5 bases, with 13 bases spanning the gap. The CDR3 runs 14 residues. The CDR3 here is CASSVGSDAETQYF. The CDR3 region has the DNA TGTGCCAGCAGCGTGGGCTCCGACGCGGAGACCCAGTACTTC.

The V and J genes are TRBV4-3 and TRBJ2-1; TRBD2 matches 7 bases. With V trimmed by 1 base and J by 13 bases, 10 bases remained unmatched. Germline CDR1 reads LGHNA; CDR2 reads YSLEER. The length of the CDR3 is 14 residues. The CDR3 coding sequence is TGCGCCAGCAGCCAAGTTGTTAGCGGGCGTAACCAGTTCTTC. Translating it yields CASSQVVSGRNQFF.

V usage is TRBV5-8 and J usage is TRBJ2-2; TRBD1 might be the D (5 bases). This CDR3 has 15 amino acids. CDR1 is SGHTS, CDR2 YDEGEE, per germline. V was cut by 6 bases and J by 0 bases, with 12 bases left in between. The CDR3 loop reads CASTLTGANTGELFF. The CDR3 nucleotides are TGTGCCAGCACCCTTACAGGTGCGAACACCGGGGAGCTGTTTTTT.

J is TRBJ2-7 and V is TRBV2, with 12 bases identical to TRBD1. With 7 bases clipped from V and 6 bases from J, the junction kept 4 bases outside the gene matches. There are 13 residues in the CDR3. The germline V gene encodes CDR1 SNHLY and CDR2 FYNNEI. CDR3 protein: CASTGQGAGEQYF. CDR3 DNA sequence: TGTGCCAGCACGGGACAGGGGGCTGGCGAGCAGTACTTC.

The V gene is TRBV5-1, the J gene TRBJ2-1, with 10 bases that match TRBD2. The CDR3 extends over 17 amino acids. Trimming cost V 3 bases and J 4 bases; bases outside gene matches: 10. CDR1 and CDR2 from the germline V gene are SGHRS and YFSETQ. The CDR3 loop reads CASSSLGLAALYNEQFF. The CDR3 DNA sequence: TGCGCCAGCAGCTCCTTAGGACTAGCGGCACTATACAATGAGCAGTTCTTC.

This chain uses TRBV11-2 with TRBJ2-1; D perhaps matches TRBD2 (5 bases). Trimming cost V 5 bases and J 2 bases, with 13 bases left between them. Germline-derived CDR1 and CDR2 are SGHAT and FQNNGV. The CDR3 is 15 amino acids. CDR3 amino acids: CASSPRRSTYNEQFF. The CDR3 DNA reads TGTGCCAGCAGCCCCCGGAGGAGTACCTACAATGAGCAGTTCTTC.

Note on this clone: An end of the junction differs from the germline gene, which may be a read error. The chain uses TRBV7-9 and TRBJ2-1, with a tentative D call TRBD2 (6 bases). This CDR3 has 14 residues. Germline loops: CDR1 SEHNR, CDR2 FQNEAQ (reference sequence). CDR3 sequence reads: CSSSSGGLYNEQFF. Here the CDR3 DNA reads TGTTCCAGCAGCTCCGGGGGACTCTACAATGAGCAGTTCTTC. The entire variable domain, with the rest obtained from reference TRBV7-9 and TRBJ2-1, is as follows: DTGVSQNPRHKITKRGQNVTFRCDPISEHNRLYWYRQTLGQGPEFLTYFQNEAQLEKSRLLSDRFSAERPKGSFSTLEIQRTEQGDSAMYLCSSSSGGLYNEQFFGPGTRLTVL.

This clone came up once. This CDR3 reads CSVIPGGGGQETQYF. For the CDR3, the DNA is TGCAGCGTCATCCCCGGGGGCGGGGGACAAGAGACCCAGTACTTC. V gene TRBV29-1 combines with J gene TRBJ2-5; D perhaps matches TRBD2 (7 bases). CDR3 length: 15 residues. Deletions cut 6 bases from V and 2 bases from J, with 19 bases between. Per the germline V gene, CDR1 is SQVTM and CDR2 is ANQGSEA.

The chain carries TRBV9 and TRBJ2-3, with 9 bases identical to TRBD1. The CDR3 is 17 amino acids. Germline V gene data show CDR1 as SGDLS and CDR2 as YYNGEE. With V trimmed by 1 base and J by 2 bases, 8 bases remained unmatched. CDR3 in DNA: TGTGCCAGCAGCGTACAGGAGACAGGGGGAGTCACAGATACGCAGTATTTT. This sequence encodes CASSVQETGGVTDTQYF.

This chain joins TRBV4-1 and TRBJ1-4; TRBD1 might be the D (5 bases). The CDR3 totals 15 residues. CDR1 and CDR2 (germline): MGHRA, YSYEKL. V dropped 4 bases and J dropped 7 bases, with 16 bases sitting between them. CDR3 in DNA: TGCGCCAGCAGCCCCCTGGGGGGTTTTAGTGAAAAACTGTTTTTT. This codes for CASSPLGGFSEKLFF.

J is TRBJ2-3 and V is TRBV25-1, with D possibly TRBD2 on 6 matching bases. The CDR3 covers 15 residues. Germline CDR1 MGHDK, CDR2 SYGVNS. V dropped 5 bases and J dropped 7 bases, with 19 bases sitting between them. The CDR3 DNA reads TGTGCCAGCAGTCTGGGTTTAAAGCGGGTGAATACGCAGTATTTT. It translates to CASSLGLKRVNTQYF.

This clone occurred a few times. This sequence joins TRBV15 and TRBJ1-1; TRBD1 might be the D (5 bases). The germline V and J ends were trimmed by 9 bases and 3 bases, with 17 bases remaining between them. The CDR3 totals 14 residues. Germline lookup yields CDR1 LNHNV and CDR2 YYDKDF (reference sequence). The CDR3 region has the DNA TGTGCCACAACAAAAGCCAGGGAGGACACTGAAGCTTTCTTT. As protein: CATTKAREDTEAFF.

The chain employs TRBV5-8 and TRBJ2-7, with TRBD1 matching 7 bases. This CDR3 is built from 15 residues. Germline V gene sequence: CDR1 SGHTS, CDR2 YDEGEE. J was trimmed by 4 bases and V by 6 bases; bases with no gene match: 13. The CDR3 DNA is TGTGCCAGCACGGTACAGGGGCGCCCTCTATACGAGCAGTACTTC. It codes for CASTVQGRPLYEQYF.

The V gene is TRBV5-4, the J gene TRBJ2-1; TRBD2 matches 10 bases. Looked up from germline, CDR1 is SGHNT and CDR2 is YYREEE (reference sequence). V shed 3 bases, J shed 4 bases, and the junction held 4 bases outside the gene matches. The CDR3 extends over 15 amino acids. CDR3 amino acids: CASSYPSGGYNEQFF. The CDR3 DNA reads TGTGCCAGCAGCTACCCTAGCGGGGGTTACAATGAGCAGTTCTTC.

The rearrangement links TRBV11-3 to TRBJ2-2; 11 bases align to TRBD2. The germline CDR1 and CDR2 sequences are SGHNT and YENEEA. The CDR3 runs 15 residues. With V trimmed by 5 bases and J by 7 bases, 6 bases remained unmatched. The CDR3 protein is CASSVTSGSNGELFF. The DNA of the CDR3 is TGTGCCAGCAGCGTTACTAGCGGGAGTAACGGGGAGCTGTTTTTT.

The chain recombines TRBV29-1 with TRBJ2-3; TRBD2 aligns across 11 bases. The germline CDR1 and CDR2 sequences are SQVTM and ANQGSEA. The CDR3 is 14 amino acids. After removal of 6 bases from V and 7 bases from J, the junction contained 9 bases not matched to a gene. CDR3 nucleotide sequence: TGCAGCGTGATTAGCGGGGGGGCCGAAAATACGCAGTATTTT. Its protein product is CSVISGGAENTQYF.